The 17 T cell receptor beta chains below come from one sample, sequenced in a study of a mutant IDH1 vaccine in newly diagnosed glioma. These receptors lack a known antigen. Clones were sequenced by immunoSEQ multiplex PCR, and TCRdb holds only the in-frame ones, with some missing. The data show roughly 50,000 clones, around 84% seen once. As for time point: week 35, safety follow-up. Topical imiquimod accompanied each vaccine dose, which consisted of 300 ug of mutant IDH1 20-mer peptide. Sequenced material: PBMCs, taken from a glioma patient whose treatment included an IDH1 peptide vaccine. Receptors originate from a woman under 30 with glioma.

This rearrangement joins TRBV28 to TRBJ1-1, with 7 bases that match TRBD1. There are 14 residues in the CDR3. V shed 2 bases, J shed 5 bases, and the junction held 5 bases outside the gene matches. Germline V gene data show CDR1 as MDHEN and CDR2 as SYDVKM. The CDR3, as DNA: TGTGCCAGCAGTTTAGACAGGGTGAGGACTGAAGCTTTCTTT. Translating gives CASSLDRVRTEAFF. Drawing the rest from reference TRBV28 and TRBJ1-1, the complete variable domain is DVKVTQSSRYLVKRTGEKVFLECVQDMDHENMFWYRQDPGLGLRLIYFSYDVKMKEKGDIPEGYSVSREKKERFSLILESASTNQTSMYLCASSLDRVRTEAFFGQGTRLTVV.

The table lists this clone with a few counts. The chain employs TRBV7-3 and TRBJ1-1; tentatively, D is TRBD1 (6 bases). V was clipped by 0 bases and J by 10 bases, with 15 bases between them. The CDR3 covers 14 residues. Germline V gives CDR1 SGHTA, CDR2 FQGTGA. Here the CDR3 reads CASSLTGDKSPAFF. The CDR3 coding sequence is TGTGCCAGCAGCTTAACGGGGGACAAATCTCCAGCTTTCTTT.

This chain uses TRBV30 with TRBJ2-1, with D perhaps TRBD2 (6 bases). V lost 5 bases and J lost 9, with 26 bases in between. Germline CDR1 is GTSNPN and CDR2 is SVGIG (reference sequence). The CDR3 extends over 16 amino acids. CDR3 loop: CAWVPLAGFNSGEQFF. CDR3 DNA: TGTGCCTGGGTCCCGCTGGCGGGATTTAATTCGGGTGAGCAGTTCTTC.

The chain links TRBV15 to TRBJ2-1, with 9 bases identical to TRBD2. The CDR3 length is 16 residues. CDR1 and CDR2 (germline): LNHNV, YYDKDF (reference sequence). Trimming cost V 5 bases and J 3 bases; bases outside gene matches: 8. CDR3 in amino acids: CATSLQSSGDYNEQFF. The CDR3 DNA is TGTGCCACCAGCCTGCAATCTAGCGGGGACTACAATGAGCAGTTCTTC.

The chain joins TRBV4-1 to TRBJ2-5; maybe TRBD1 (5 bases). The CDR3 is 13 amino acids. Germline V gene sequence: CDR1 MGHRA, CDR2 YSYEKL. Trimming removed 0 bases at V and 7 bases at J, with 9 bases between. DNA of the CDR3: TGCGCCAGCAGCCAAGAAGGGGCGCGGACCCAGTACTTC. Translation: CASSQEGARTQYF.

This clone appeared a few times. The J gene is TRBJ1-2, the V gene TRBV5-6, with TRBD1 matching 7 bases. The germline gives CDR1 SGHDT, CDR2 YYEEEE. Losses at the gene ends were 3 bases for V and 4 bases for J; bases not matched to a gene: 3. This CDR3 is built from 13 residues. CDR3 sequence (DNA): TGTGCCAGCAGCTCGCAGGGGGGCTATGGCTACACCTTC. Its protein product is CASSSQGGYGYTF.

To note about this clone: At one boundary the junction diverges from the germline segment, which might be a read error. This chain joins TRBV7-7 and TRBJ1-1; D is possibly TRBD1 (5 bases). The CDR3 covers 14 residues. The V gene's germline CDR1 is SSHAT and CDR2 FNYEAQ (reference sequence). The CDR3 here is CASSRGVDSTEAFF. DNA of the CDR3: TGTGCTAGCAGCCGAGGGGTAGATAGCACTGAAGCTTTCTTT.

This CDR3 reads CASSRGTGPSSGNTIYF. In DNA, the CDR3 is TGTGCCAGTAGTAGAGGGACAGGCCCTAGCTCTGGAAACACCATATATTTT. The V and J genes are TRBV19 and TRBJ1-3, with 8 bases that match TRBD1. From germline, CDR1 is LNHDA and CDR2 SQIVND (reference sequence). The CDR3 sequence is 17 residues long. J was trimmed by 0 bases and V by 4 bases; bases with no gene match: 8.

The gene calls are TRBV19 and TRBJ2-7; D call uncertain. Trimming removed 2 bases at V and 3 bases at J, with 14 bases between. Germline assignment: CDR1 LNHDA and CDR2 SQIVND (reference sequence). CDR3 length: 15 amino acids. CDR3 residues: CASSINDLPGYEQYF. CDR3 coding DNA: TGTGCCAGTAGTATAAACGACCTTCCAGGCTACGAGCAGTACTTC.

The rearrangement joins TRBV6-5 to TRBJ2-3; the D gene is possibly TRBD2 (6 bases). This CDR3 has 11 amino acids. V was shortened by 5 bases and J by 11 bases, with 11 bases between the two germline ends. CDR1 is MNHEY and CDR2 is SVGAGI in the germline V gene. CDR3 bases: TGTGCCAGCAGTACACGGGAGCGGCAGTATTTT. Amino acid sequence: CASSTRERQYF.

V is TRBV27 and J is TRBJ2-1, with 9 nucleotides matching TRBD2. The germline CDR1 and CDR2 sequences are MNHEY and SMNVEV (reference sequence). The CDR3 sequence is 12 residues long. Trimming removed 6 bases from V and 8 bases from J; junction bases left unmatched: 2. The CDR3 region has the DNA TGTGCCAGCAGCCCTAGCGGGGATGAGCAGTTCTTC. It codes for CASSPSGDEQFF.

The chain combines TRBV5-6 with TRBJ2-5, with D perhaps assigned TRBD1 or TRBD2 (5 bases each). This CDR3 contains 14 residues. The germline gives CDR1 SGHDT, CDR2 YYEEEE. The germline V and J ends were trimmed by 4 bases and 0 bases, with 10 bases remaining between them. CDR3 loop: CASSEGLYQETQYF. The CDR3 DNA is TGTGCCAGCAGCGAGGGGCTGTACCAAGAGACCCAGTACTTC.

The V and J genes are TRBV9 and TRBJ1-1; D is unresolved. This CDR3 region has 13 residues. V was pared by 4 bases and J by 0 bases, with 7 bases between. Germline lookup yields CDR1 SGDLS and CDR2 YYNGEE. The CDR3 DNA reads TGTGCCAGCAGCTTTGACATGAACACTGAAGCTTTCTTT. It translates to CASSFDMNTEAFF.

The chain combines TRBV6-1 with TRBJ2-7; no definite D call. The CDR3 totals 12 residues. The V end was cut by 1 base, the J end by 4 bases, with 5 bases between. Per the germline V gene, CDR1 is MNHNS and CDR2 is SASEGT. The DNA for the CDR3 is TGTGCCAGCAGTGAAGGTGGGTACGAGCAGTACTTC. Translating it yields CASSEGGYEQYF.

The chain has TRBV30 and TRBJ2-5, with 8 bases identical to TRBD2. There are 17 residues in the CDR3. Germline assignment: CDR1 GTSNPN and CDR2 SVGIG (reference sequence). V shed 1 base and J 5 bases; nucleotides not matched to a gene: 15. The CDR3 nucleotides are TGTGCCTGGAGTGGGAGCCGGGGGGGCCGAGGGTGGGAGACCCAGTACTTC. Its protein is CAWSGSRGGRGWETQYF.

The rearrangement uses TRBV6-5 and TRBJ1-2; 8 positions match TRBD1. The V gene's germline CDR1 is MNHEY and CDR2 SVGAGI. The V and J ends lost 6 bases and 4 bases, in that order; junction bases with no gene match: 1. The CDR3 runs to 12 residues. The CDR3 DNA reads TGTGCCAGCAGGGGACAGGCCTATGGCTACACCTTC. Translating gives CASRGQAYGYTF.

The gene calls are TRBV10-2 and TRBJ2-3; 10 nucleotides line up with TRBD2. Germline V gene lookup returns CDR1 WSHSY and CDR2 SAAADI. CDR3 length equals 13 residues. The V segment lost 6 bases and the J segment 7 bases; nucleotides outside the gene matches: 4. CDR3: CASSLAGENTQYF. The CDR3 nucleotides are TGCGCCAGCAGCCTAGCGGGGGAGAATACGCAGTATTTT.